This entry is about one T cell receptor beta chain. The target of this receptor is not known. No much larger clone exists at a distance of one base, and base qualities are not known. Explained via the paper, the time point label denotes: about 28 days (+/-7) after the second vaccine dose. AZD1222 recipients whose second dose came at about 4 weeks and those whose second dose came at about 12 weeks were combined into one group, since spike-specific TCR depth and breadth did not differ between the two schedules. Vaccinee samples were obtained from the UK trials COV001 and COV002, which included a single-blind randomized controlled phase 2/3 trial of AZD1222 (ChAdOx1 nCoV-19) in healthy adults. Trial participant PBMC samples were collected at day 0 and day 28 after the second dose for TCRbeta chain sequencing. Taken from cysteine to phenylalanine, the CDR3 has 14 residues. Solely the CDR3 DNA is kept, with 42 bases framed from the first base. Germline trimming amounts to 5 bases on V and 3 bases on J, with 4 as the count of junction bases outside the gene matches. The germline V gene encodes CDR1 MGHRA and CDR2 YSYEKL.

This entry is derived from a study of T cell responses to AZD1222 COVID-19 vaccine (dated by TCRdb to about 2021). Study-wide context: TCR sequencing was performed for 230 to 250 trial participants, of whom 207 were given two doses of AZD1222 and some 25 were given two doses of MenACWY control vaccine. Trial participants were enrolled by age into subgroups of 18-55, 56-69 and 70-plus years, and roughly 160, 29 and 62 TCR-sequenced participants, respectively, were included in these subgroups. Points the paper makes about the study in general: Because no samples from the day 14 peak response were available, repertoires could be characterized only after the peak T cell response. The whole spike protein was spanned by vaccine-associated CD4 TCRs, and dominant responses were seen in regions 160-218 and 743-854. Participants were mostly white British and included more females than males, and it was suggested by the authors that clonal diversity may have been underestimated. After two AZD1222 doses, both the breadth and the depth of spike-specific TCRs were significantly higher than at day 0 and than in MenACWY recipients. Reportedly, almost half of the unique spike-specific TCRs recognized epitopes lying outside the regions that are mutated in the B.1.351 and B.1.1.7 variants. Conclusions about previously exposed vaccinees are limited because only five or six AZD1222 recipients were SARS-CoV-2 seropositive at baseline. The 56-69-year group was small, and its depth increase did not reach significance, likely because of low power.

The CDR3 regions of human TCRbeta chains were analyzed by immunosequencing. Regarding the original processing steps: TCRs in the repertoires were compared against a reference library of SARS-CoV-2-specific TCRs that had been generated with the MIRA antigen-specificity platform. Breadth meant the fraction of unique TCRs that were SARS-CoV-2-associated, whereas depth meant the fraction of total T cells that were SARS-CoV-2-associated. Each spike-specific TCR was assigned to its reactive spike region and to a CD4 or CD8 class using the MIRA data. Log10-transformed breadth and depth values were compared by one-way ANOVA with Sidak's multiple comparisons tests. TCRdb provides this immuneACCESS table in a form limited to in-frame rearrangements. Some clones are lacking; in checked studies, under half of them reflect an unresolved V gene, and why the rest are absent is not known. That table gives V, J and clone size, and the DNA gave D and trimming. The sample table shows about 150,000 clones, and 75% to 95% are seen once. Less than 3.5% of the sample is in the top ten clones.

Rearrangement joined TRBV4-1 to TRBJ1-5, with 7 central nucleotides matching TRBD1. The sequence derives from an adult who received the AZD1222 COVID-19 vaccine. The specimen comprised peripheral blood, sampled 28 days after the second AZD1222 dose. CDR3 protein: CASSKTGLNQPQHF. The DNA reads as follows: TGCGCCAGCAGCAAGACAGGGCTCAATCAGCCCCAGCATTTT.